The source of this TCR beta chain is a study of blood T cell repertoires in COVID-19. Study details: From the United States, Italy and Spain came samples of acute and convalescent COVID-19.

Germline assignment: CDR1 WSHSY and CDR2 SAAADI. This CDR3 has 14 residues. V was trimmed by 3 bases and J by 5 bases, leaving 8 bases between them. Sequencing was performed with immunoSEQ multiplex PCR; in TCRdb, only in-frame clones are kept and a portion is missing. This repertoire shows 100,000 or so clones, approximately 90% found once; its top ten account for around 1%. Sequences were obtained from peripheral blood. This clonotype was sampled from a man in his 60s with acute or convalescent COVID-19. J is TRBJ1-6 and V is TRBV10-2, with D maybe TRBD1 (5 bases). The CDR3 nucleotides read TGCGCCAGCAGTGAAAGGGGTAATAATTCACCCCTCCACTTT. Encoded protein: CASSERGNNSPLHF.